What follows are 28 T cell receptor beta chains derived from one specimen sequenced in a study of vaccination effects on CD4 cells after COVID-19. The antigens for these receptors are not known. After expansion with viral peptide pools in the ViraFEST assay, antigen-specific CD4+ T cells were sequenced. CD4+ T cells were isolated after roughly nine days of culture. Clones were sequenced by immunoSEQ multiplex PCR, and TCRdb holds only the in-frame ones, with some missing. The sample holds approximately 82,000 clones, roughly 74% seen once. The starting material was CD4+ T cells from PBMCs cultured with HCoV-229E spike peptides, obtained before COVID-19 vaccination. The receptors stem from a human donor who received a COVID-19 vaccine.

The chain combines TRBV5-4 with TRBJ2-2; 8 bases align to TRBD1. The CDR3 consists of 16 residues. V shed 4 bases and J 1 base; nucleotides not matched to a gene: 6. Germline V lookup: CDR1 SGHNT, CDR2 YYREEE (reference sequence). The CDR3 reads CASSRGGTGNTGELFF. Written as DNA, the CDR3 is TGTGCCAGCAGCCGCGGAGGGACAGGGAACACCGGGGAGCTGTTTTTT.

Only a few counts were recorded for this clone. CDR3 loop: CASTPPRGNTEAFF. In DNA form, the CDR3 reads TGTGCCAGCACTCCCCCAAGGGGCAACACTGAAGCTTTCTTT. This chain connects TRBV28 to TRBJ1-1; weak D call: TRBD1 (5 bases). CDR3 size: 14 residues. Germline values: CDR1 MDHEN, CDR2 SYDVKM. With 7 bases removed from V and 2 bases from J, the gap between germline ends came to 14 bases.

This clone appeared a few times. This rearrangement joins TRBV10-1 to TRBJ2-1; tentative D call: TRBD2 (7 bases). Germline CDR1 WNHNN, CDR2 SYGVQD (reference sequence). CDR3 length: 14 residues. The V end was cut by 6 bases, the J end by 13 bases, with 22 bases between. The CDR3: CASSLFSGGGDQFF. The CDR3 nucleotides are TGCGCCAGCAGCCTTTTTTCTGGCGGGGGCGATCAGTTCTTC.

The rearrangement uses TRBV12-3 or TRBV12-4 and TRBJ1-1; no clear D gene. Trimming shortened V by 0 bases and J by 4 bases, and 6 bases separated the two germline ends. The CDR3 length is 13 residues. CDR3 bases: TGTGCCAGCAGTTTAGCAGGTTTCACTGAAGCTTTCTTT. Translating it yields CASSLAGFTEAFF.

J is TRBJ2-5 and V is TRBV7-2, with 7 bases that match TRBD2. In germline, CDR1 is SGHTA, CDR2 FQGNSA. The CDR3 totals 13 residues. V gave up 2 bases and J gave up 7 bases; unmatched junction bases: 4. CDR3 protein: CASSLRGEGTQYF. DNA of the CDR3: TGTGCCAGCAGCTTACGCGGGGAGGGGACCCAGTACTTC.

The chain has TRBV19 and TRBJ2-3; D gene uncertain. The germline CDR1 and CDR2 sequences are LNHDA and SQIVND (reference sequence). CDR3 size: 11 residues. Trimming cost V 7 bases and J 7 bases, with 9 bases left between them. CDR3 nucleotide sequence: TGTGCCAGTACTGGACGGTATACGCAGTATTTT. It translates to CASTGRYTQYF.

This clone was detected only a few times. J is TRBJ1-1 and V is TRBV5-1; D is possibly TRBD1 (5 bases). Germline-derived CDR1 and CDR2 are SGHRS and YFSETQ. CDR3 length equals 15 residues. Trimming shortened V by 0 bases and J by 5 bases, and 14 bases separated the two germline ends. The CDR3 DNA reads TGCGCCAGCAGCTTGGGGGCAGGGACGGGGACTGAAGCTTTCTTT. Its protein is CASSLGAGTGTEAFF.

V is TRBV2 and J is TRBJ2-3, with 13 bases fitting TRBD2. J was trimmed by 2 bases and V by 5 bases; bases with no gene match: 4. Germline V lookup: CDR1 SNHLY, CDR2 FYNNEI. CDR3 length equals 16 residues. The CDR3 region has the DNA TGTGCCAGCAGTCTACTAGCGGGGGGGCTCACAGATACGCAGTATTTT. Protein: CASSLLAGGLTDTQYF.

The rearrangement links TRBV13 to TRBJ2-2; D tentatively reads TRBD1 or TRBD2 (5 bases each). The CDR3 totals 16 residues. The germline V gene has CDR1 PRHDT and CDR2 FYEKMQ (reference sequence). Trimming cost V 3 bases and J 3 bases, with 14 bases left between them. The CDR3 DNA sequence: TGTGCCAGCAGCTTGGGGCGGGTAGCCTACACCGGGGAGCTGTTTTTT. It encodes CASSLGRVAYTGELFF.

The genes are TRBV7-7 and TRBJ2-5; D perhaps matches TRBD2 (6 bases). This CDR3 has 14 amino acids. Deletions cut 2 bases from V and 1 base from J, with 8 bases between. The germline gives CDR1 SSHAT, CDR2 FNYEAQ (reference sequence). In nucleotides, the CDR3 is TGTGCCAGCAGCTTACACGGGGGCCAAGAGACCCAGTACTTC. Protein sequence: CASSLHGGQETQYF.

CDR3 in amino acids: CATSDLSTGENQSDYEQYV. The CDR3 DNA reads TGTGCCACCAGTGATTTGTCGACAGGGGAAAACCAAAGCGACTACGAGCAGTACGTC. The chain links TRBV24-1 to TRBJ2-7; 8 bases align to TRBD1. In germline, CDR1 is KGHDR, CDR2 SFDVKD. This CDR3 is 19 amino acids long. Unmatched junction bases numbered 15, after V lost 0 bases and J lost 3 bases.

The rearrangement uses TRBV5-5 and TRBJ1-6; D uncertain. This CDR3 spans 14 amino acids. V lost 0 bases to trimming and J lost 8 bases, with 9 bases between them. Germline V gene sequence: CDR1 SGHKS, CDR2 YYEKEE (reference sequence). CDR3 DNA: TGTGCCAGCAGCTTGGACGGCTCACATTCACCCCTCCACTTT. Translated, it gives CASSLDGSHSPLHF.

The CDR3 DNA reads as TGTGCCAGCAGCTTAAACGGAGGGATGTTAAACACTGAAGCTTTCTTT. Residues: CASSLNGGMLNTEAFF. This chain links TRBV7-3 with TRBJ1-1, with D hard to call. The CDR3 is made up of 16 amino acids. Between the trimmed V and J ends, which lost 1 base and 2 bases, there was a span of 14 bases. Germline loops: CDR1 SGHTA, CDR2 FQGTGA.

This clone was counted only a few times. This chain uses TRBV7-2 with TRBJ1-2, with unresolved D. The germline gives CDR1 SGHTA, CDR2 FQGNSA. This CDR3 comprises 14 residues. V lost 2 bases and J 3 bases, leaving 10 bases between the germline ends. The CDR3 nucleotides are TGTGCCAGCAGCTTACAACCAGATTACTATGGCTACACCTTC. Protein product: CASSLQPDYYGYTF. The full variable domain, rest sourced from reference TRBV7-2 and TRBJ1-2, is GAGVSQSPSNKVTEKGKDVELRCDPISGHTALYWYRQSLGQGLEFLIYFQGNSAPDKSGLPSDRFSAERTGGSVSTLTIQRTQQEDSAVYLCASSLQPDYYGYTFGSGTRLTVV.

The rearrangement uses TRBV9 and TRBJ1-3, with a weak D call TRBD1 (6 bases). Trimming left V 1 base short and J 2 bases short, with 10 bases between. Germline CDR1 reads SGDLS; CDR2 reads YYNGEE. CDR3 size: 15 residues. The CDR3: CASSVQGKAGNTIYF. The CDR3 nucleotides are TGTGCCAGCAGCGTACAGGGGAAGGCTGGAAACACCATATATTTT.

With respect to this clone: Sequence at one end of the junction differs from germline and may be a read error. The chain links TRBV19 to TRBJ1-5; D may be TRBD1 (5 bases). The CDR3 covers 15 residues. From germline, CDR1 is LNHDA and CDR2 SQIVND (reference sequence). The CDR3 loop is CASSIDRSGNQPQHF. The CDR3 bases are TGTGCCAGTAGCATAGACAGAAGTGGCAATCAGCCCCAGCATTTT.

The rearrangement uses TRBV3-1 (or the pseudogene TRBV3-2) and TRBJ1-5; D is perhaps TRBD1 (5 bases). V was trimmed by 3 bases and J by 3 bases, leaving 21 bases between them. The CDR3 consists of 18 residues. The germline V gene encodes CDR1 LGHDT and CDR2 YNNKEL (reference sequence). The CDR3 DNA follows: TGTGCCAGCAGCCAGCCCAGTCGGGGGATTAGTGCCAATCAGCCCCAGCATTTT. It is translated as CASSQPSRGISANQPQHF.

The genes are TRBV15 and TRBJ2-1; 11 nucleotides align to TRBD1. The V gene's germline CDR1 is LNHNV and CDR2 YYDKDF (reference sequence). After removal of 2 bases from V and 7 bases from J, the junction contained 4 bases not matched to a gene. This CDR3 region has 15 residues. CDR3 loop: CATSRPGTGGNEQFF. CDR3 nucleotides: TGTGCCACCAGCAGACCCGGGACAGGGGGGAATGAGCAGTTCTTC.

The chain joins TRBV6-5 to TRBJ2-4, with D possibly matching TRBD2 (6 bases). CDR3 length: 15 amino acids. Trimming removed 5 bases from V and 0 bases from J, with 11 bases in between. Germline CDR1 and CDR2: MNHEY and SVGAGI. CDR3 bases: TGTGCCAGCAGTCCCGGGACTTTAGCCAAAAACATTCAGTACTTC. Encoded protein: CASSPGTLAKNIQYF.

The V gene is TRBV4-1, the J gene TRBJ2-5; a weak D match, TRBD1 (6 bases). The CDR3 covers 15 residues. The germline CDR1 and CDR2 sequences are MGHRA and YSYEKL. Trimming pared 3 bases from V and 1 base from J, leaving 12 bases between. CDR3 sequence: CASSHHGTTQETQYF. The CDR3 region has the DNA TGCGCCAGCAGCCATCACGGGACAACCCAAGAGACCCAGTACTTC.

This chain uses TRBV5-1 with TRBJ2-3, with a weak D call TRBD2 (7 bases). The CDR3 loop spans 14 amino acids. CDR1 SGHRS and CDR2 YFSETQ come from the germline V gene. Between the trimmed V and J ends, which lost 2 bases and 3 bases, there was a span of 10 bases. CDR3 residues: CASSFGGATDTQYF. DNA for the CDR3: TGCGCCAGCAGCTTTGGGGGGGCTACAGATACGCAGTATTTT. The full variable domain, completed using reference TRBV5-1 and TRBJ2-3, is KAGVTQTPRYLIKTRGQQVTLSCSPISGHRSVSWYQQTPGQGLQFLFEYFSETQRNKGNFPGRFSGRQFSNSRSEMNVSTLELGDSALYLCASSFGGATDTQYFGPGTRLTVL.

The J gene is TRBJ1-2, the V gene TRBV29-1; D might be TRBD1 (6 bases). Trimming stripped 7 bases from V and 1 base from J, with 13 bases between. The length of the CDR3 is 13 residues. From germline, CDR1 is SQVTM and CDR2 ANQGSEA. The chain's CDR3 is CSGRDTFNYGYTF. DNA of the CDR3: TGCAGCGGCCGGGACACTTTTAACTATGGCTACACCTTC. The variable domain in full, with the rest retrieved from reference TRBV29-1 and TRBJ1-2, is SAVISQKPSRDICQRGTSLTIQCQVDSQVTMMFWYRQQPGQSLTLIATANQGSEATYESGFVIDKFPISRPNLTFSTLTVSNMSPEDSSIYLCSGRDTFNYGYTFGSGTRLTVV.

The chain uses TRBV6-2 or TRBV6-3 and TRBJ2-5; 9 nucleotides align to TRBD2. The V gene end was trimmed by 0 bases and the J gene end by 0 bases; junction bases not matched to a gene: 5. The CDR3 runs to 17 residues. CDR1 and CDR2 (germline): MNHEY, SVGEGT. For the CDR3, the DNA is TGTGCCAGCAGTTACTCGAGCGGGGGGCCTAACCAAGAGACCCAGTACTTC. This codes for CASSYSSGGPNQETQYF.

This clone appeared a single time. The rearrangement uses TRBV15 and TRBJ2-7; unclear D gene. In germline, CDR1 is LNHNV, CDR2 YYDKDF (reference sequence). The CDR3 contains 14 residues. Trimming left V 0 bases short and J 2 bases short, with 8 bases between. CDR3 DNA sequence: TGTGCCACCAGCAGAGAGGGCCAAGCCTACGAGCAGTACGTC. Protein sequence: CATSREGQAYEQYV.

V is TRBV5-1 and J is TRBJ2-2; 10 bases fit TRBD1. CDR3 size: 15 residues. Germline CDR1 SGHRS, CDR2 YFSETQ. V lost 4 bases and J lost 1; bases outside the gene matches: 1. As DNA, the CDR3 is TGCGCCAGCAGCAGGGACAGGGGGAACACCGGGGAGCTGTTTTTT. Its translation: CASSRDRGNTGELFF.

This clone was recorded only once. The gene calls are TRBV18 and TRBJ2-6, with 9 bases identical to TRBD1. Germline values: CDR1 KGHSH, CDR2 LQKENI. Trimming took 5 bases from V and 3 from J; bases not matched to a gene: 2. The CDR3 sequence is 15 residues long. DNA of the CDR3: TGTGCCAGCTCATCGACAGGGGGTGGGGCCAACGTCCTGACTTTC. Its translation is CASSSTGGGANVLTF.

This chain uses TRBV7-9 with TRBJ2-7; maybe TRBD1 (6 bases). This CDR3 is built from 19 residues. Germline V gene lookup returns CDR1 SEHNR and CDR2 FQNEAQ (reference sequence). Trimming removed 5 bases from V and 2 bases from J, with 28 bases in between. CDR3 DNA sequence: TGTGCCAGCAGCCGATCACATGGACAGCGTTATGACGAGGCCTACGAGCAGTACGTC. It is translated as CASSRSHGQRYDEAYEQYV.

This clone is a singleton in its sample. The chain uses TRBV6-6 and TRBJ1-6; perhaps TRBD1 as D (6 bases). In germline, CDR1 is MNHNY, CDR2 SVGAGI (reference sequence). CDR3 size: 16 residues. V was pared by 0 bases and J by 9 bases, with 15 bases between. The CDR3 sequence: CASSYSGAGEGSPLHF. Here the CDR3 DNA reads TGTGCCAGCAGTTACTCGGGGGCAGGGGAGGGTTCACCCCTCCACTTT.